Listed below are T cell receptor beta chains from one sample, sequenced in a study of Ad26.COV2.S vaccination and SARS-CoV-2 variants. Measured with immunoSEQ multiplex PCR; TCRdb has only the in-frame clones, and not every one. The sample lists under 550,000 clones; 90% were seen once. The input for sequencing was peripheral blood, taken in a trial of Ad26.COV2.S vaccine versus placebo. These TCRs come from a person aged 18-65 years who received the Ad26.COV2.S COVID-19 vaccine or a placebo. CDR3s leave out the opening cysteine and the closing phenylalanine or tryptophan.

v_gene: TRBV15
j_gene: TRBJ1-1
CDR3aa: ATSRDLWGEAF

v_gene: TRBV7-8
j_gene: TRBJ2-2
CDR3aa: ASRILGSSSGELF

v_gene: TRBV29-1
j_gene: TRBJ1-1
CDR3aa: SWGPGNTEAF

v_gene: TRBV4-2
j_gene: TRBJ2-2
CDR3aa: ASSLLDTGELF

v_gene: TRBV11-3
j_gene: TRBJ2-1
CDR3aa: ASSFLGGEQF

v_gene: TRBV4-1
j_gene: TRBJ1-4
CDR3aa: ASSQDLRTGVYEKLF

v_gene: TRBV25-1
j_gene: TRBJ2-2
CDR3aa: ASSERGRAGTGELF

v_gene: TRBV4-3
j_gene: TRBJ2-7
CDR3aa: ASSQEIRSSYEQY

v_gene: TRBV6-5
j_gene: TRBJ2-6
CDR3aa: ASSLPAGANVLT

v_gene: TRBV9
j_gene: TRBJ2-2
CDR3aa: ASSGGALTGELF

v_gene: TRBV6-5
j_gene: TRBJ1-1
CDR3aa: ASSRLVRTEAF

v_gene: TRBV7-2
j_gene: TRBJ2-2
CDR3aa: ASSFSGGNTGELF

v_gene: TRBV6-5
j_gene: TRBJ1-1
CDR3aa: ASHRGEGTEAF

v_gene: TRBV30
j_gene: TRBJ1-1
CDR3aa: AWRVLHFGNTEAF

v_gene: TRBV7-2
j_gene: TRBJ2-7
CDR3aa: ASSLSRVTSYEQY

v_gene: TRBV9
j_gene: TRBJ1-5
CDR3aa: ASSVGSGTNQPQH

v_gene: TRBV11-2
j_gene: TRBJ2-3
CDR3aa: ASSLTPSTDTQY

v_gene: TRBV5-1
j_gene: TRBJ2-1
CDR3aa: ASTQGQGYNEQF

v_gene: TRBV6-1
j_gene: TRBJ2-5
CDR3aa: ASSWTTSQETQY

v_gene: TRBV7-9
j_gene: TRBJ1-1
CDR3aa: ASSALRGTEAF